The entry below gives a single T cell receptor beta chain sequence along with its context. RNA was extracted with the RNeasy kit, and a quantity of about 0.45 to 1 ug was reverse transcribed using random hexamers. An immunoSEQ multiplex PCR generated amplified TCR beta CDR3 products spanning 54 Vbeta and 13 Jbeta. TCRdb recomputed calls from the immunoSEQ multiplex PCR reads with MiXCR, one row per CDR3 protein. The sample has about 200,000 distinct CDR3 sequences; about 95% are singletons. The entry originates in a study of CD8 T cells in Susac syndrome. Looked up from germline, CDR1 is SGHRS and CDR2 is YFSETQ. The CDR3 contains 15 residues. The V gene lost 4 bases and the J gene lost 2 bases, with 15 bases spanning the gap.

The source material was CD4+ T cells from PBMCs. The sequence came from a human donor with multiple sclerosis. V usage is TRBV5-1 and J usage is TRBJ1-2, with D unclear. CDR3 amino acids: CASSLIDPTNYGYTF. The CDR3, as DNA: TGCGCCAGCAGCCTTATTGATCCAACCAACTATGGCTACACCTTC.